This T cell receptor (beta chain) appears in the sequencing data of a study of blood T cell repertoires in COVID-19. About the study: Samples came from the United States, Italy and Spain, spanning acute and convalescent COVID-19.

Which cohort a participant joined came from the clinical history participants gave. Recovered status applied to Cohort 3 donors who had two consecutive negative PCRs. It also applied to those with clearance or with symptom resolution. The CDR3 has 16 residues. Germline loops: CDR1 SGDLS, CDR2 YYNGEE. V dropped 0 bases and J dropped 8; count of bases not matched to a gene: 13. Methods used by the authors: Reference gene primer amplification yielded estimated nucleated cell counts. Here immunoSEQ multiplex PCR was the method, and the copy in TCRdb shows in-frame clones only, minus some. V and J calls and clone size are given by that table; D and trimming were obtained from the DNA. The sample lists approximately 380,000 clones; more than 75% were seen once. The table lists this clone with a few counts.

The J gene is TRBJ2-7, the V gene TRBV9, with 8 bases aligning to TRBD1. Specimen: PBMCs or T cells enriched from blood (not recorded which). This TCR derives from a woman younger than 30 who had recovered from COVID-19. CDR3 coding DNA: TGTGCCAGCAGCGTAGGCTCGGGACAGGCCAACGATAAGCAGTACTTC. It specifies CASSVGSGQANDKQYF.